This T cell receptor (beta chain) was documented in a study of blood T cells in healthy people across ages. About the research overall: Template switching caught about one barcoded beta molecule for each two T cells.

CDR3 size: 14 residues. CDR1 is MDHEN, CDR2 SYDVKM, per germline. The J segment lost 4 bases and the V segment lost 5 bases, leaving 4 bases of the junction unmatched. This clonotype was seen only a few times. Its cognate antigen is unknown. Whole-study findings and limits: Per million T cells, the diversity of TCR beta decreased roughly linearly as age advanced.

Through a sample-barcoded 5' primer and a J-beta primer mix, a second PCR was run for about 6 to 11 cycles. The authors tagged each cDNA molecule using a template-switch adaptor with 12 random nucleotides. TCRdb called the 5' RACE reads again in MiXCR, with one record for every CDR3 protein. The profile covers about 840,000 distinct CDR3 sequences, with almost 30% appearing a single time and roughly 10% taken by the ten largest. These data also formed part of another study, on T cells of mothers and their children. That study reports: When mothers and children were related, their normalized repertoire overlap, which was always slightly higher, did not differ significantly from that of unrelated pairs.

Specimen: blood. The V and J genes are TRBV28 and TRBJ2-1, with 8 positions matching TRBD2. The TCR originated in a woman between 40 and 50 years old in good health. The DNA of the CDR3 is TGTGCCAGCAGTAGCTTAGCGGGGTACAATGAGCAGTTCTTC. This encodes CASSSLAGYNEQFF. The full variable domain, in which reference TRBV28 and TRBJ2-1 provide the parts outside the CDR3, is DVKVTQSSRYLVKRTGEKVFLECVQDMDHENMFWYRQDPGLGLRLIYFSYDVKMKEKGDIPEGYSVSREKKERFSLILESASTNQTSMYLCASSSLAGYNEQFFGPGTRLTVL.